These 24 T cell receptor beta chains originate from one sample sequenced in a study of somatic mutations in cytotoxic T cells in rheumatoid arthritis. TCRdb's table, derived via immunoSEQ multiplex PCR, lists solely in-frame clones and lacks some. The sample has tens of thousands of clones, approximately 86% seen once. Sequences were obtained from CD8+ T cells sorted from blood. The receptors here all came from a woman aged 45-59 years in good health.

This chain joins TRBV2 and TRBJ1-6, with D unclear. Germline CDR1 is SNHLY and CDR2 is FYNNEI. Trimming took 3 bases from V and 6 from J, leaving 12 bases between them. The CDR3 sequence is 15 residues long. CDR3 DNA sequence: TGTGCCAGCAGTGATACGGAGGAGGGTAATTCACCCCTCCACTTT. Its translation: CASSDTEEGNSPLHF.

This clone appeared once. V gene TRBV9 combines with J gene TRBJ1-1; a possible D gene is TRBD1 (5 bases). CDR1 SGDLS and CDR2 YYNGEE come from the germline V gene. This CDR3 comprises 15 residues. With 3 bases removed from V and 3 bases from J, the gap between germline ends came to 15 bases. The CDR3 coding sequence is TGTGCCAGCAGCGCCTTGGGGGGACTGGACACTGAAGCTTTCTTT. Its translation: CASSALGGLDTEAFF.

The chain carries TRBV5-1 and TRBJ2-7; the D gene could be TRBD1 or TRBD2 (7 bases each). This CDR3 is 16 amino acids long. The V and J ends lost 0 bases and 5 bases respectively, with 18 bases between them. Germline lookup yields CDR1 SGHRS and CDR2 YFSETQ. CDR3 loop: CASSLVPQGGGHEQYF. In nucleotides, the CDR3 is TGCGCCAGCAGCTTGGTCCCTCAGGGGGGGGGACACGAGCAGTACTTC.

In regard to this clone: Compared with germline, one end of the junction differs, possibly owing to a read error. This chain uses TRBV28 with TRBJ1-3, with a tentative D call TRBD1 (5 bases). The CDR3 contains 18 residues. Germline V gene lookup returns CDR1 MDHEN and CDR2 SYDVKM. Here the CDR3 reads CASSLQTVGVDSGDTIYF. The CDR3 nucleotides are TGTGCCAGCAGTTTACAGACAGTTGGGGTAGACTCTGGAGACACCATATATTTT.

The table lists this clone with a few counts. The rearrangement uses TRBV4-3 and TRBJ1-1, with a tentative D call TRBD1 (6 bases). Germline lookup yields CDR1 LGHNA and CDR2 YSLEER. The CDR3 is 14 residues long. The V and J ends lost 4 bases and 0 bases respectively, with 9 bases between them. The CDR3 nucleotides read TGCGCCAGCAGCCCGGACAGATTGAACACTGAAGCTTTCTTT. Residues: CASSPDRLNTEAFF.

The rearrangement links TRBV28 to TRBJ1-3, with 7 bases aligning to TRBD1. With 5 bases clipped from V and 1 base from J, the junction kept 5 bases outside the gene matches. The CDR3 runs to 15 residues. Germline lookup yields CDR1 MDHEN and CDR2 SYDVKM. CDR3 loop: CASSPSGQSGNTIYF. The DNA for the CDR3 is TGTGCCAGCAGTCCCTCGGGACAGTCTGGAAACACCATATATTTT. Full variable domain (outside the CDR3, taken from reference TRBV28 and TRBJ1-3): DVKVTQSSRYLVKRTGEKVFLECVQDMDHENMFWYRQDPGLGLRLIYFSYDVKMKEKGDIPEGYSVSREKKERFSLILESASTNQTSMYLCASSPSGQSGNTIYFGEGSWLTVV.

The CDR3 DNA sequence: TGCAGCCCAGCGGGGGCCCACGACCCGGGCCACTACGAGCAGTACTTC. It is translated as CSPAGAHDPGHYEQYF. J is TRBJ2-7 and V is TRBV29-1; 8 positions match TRBD2. Germline trimming cut 8 bases from V and 3 bases from J; bases unmatched to any gene: 18. CDR1 is SQVTM and CDR2 is ANQGSEA in the germline V gene. CDR3 size: 16 residues.

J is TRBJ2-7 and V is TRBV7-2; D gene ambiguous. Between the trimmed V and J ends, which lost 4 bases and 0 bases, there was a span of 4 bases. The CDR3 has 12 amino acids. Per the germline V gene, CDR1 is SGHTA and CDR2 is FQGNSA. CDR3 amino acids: CASSSSSYEQYF. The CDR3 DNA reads TGTGCCAGCAGCTCAAGCTCCTACGAGCAGTACTTC.

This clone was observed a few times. In DNA, the CDR3 is TGTGCCAGCAGTGAAGCTAGGGACAGTAAAGCTTTCTTT. Its protein is CASSEARDSKAFF. The chain carries TRBV6-1 and TRBJ1-1, with TRBD1 matching 7 bases. The J segment lost 9 bases and the V segment lost 0 bases, leaving 4 bases of the junction unmatched. Germline CDR1 and CDR2: MNHNS and SASEGT. This CDR3 spans 13 amino acids.

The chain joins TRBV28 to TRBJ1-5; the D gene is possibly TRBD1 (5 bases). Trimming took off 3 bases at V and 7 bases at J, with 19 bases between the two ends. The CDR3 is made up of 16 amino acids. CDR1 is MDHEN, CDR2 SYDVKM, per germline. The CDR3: CASSFEPGVGLQPQHF. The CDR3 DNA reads TGTGCCAGCAGTTTCGAGCCGGGGGTGGGTTTGCAGCCCCAGCATTTT.

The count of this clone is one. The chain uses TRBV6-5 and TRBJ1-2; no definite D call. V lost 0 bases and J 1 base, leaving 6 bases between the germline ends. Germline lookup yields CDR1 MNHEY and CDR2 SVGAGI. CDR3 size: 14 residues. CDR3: CASSYSKYNYGYTF. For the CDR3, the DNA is TGTGCCAGCAGTTACTCGAAATATAACTATGGCTACACCTTC.

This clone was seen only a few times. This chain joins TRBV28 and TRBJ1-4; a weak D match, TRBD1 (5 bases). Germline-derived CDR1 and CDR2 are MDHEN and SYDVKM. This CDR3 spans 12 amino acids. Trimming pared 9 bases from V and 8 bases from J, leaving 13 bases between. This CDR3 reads CASGGFGEKLFF. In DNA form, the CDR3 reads TGTGCCAGTGGGGGATTTGGGGAAAAACTGTTTTTT.

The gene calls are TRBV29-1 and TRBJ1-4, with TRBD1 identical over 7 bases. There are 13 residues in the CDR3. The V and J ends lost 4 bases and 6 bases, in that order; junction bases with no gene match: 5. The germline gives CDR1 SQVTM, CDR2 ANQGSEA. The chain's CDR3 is CSVARGPDEKLFF. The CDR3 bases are TGCAGCGTTGCGAGGGGGCCGGATGAAAAACTGTTTTTT.

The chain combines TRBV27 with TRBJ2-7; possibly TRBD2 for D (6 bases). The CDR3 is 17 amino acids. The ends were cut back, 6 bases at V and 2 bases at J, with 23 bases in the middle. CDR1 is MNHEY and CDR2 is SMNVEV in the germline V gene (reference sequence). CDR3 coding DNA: TGTGCCAGCAGCAGTCCGACTGACCGGGACTCAACCTACGAGCAGTACTTC. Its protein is CASSSPTDRDSTYEQYF.

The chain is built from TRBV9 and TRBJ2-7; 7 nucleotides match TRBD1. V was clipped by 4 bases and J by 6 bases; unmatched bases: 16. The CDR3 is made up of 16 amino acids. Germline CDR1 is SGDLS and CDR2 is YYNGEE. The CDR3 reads CASSPHPGTAPLEQYF. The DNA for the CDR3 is TGTGCCAGCAGCCCCCACCCCGGGACAGCCCCGCTCGAGCAGTACTTC.

In DNA, the CDR3 is TGTGCCAGCAGCTTAGCCCCTAACTACAATGAGCAGTTCTTC. Translated, it gives CASSLAPNYNEQFF. The chain has TRBV11-2 and TRBJ2-1; no firm D call. The CDR3 totals 14 residues. Germline values: CDR1 SGHAT, CDR2 FQNNGV. V dropped 1 base and J dropped 3 bases, with 7 bases sitting between them.

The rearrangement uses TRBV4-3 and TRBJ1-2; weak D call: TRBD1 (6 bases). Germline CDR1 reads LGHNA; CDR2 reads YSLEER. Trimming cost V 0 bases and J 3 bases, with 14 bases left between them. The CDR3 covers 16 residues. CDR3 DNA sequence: TGCGCCAGCAGCCAAGACGGGGGGCTTGGGCACTATGGCTACACCTTC. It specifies CASSQDGGLGHYGYTF.

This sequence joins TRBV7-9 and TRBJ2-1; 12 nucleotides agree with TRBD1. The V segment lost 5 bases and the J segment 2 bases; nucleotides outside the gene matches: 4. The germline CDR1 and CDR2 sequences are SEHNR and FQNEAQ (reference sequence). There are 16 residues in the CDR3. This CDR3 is CASSTGDRGPYNEQFF. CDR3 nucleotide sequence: TGTGCCAGCAGCACAGGGGACAGGGGGCCCTACAATGAGCAGTTCTTC.

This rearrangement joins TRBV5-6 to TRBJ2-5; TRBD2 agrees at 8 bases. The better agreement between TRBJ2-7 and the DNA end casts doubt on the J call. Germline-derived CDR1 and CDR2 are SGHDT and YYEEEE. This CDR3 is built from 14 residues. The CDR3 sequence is CASSSGGNSYEQYF. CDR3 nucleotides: TGTGCCAGCAGCTCGGGAGGGAACTCCTACGAGCAGTACTTC.

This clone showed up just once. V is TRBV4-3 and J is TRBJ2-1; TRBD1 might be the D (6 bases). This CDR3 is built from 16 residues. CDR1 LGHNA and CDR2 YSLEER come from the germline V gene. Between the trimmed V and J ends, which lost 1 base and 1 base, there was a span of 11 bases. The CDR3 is CASSQGTGLSYNEQFF. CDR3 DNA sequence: TGCGCCAGCAGCCAAGGTACAGGGCTGTCCTACAATGAGCAGTTCTTC.

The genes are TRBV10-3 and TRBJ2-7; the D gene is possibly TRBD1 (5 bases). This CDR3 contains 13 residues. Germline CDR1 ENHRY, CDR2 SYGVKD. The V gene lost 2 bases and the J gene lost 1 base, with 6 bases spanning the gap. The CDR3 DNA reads TGTGCCATCAGTGAGGACAGTTCCTACGAGCAGTACGTC. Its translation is CAISEDSSYEQYV.

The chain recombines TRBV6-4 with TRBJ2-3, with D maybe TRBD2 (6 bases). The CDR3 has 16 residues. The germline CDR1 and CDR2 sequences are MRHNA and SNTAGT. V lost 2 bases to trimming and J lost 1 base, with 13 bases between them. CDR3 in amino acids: CASSDGSGGGTDTQYF. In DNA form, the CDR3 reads TGTGCCAGCAGTGACGGTAGCGGCGGGGGCACAGATACGCAGTATTTT.

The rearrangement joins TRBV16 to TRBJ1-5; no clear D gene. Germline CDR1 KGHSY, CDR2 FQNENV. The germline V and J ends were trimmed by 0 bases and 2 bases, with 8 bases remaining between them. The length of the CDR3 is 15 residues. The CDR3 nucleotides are TGTGCCAGCAGCCAATCACCGGGCGGCAATCAGCCCCAGCATTTT. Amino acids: CASSQSPGGNQPQHF.

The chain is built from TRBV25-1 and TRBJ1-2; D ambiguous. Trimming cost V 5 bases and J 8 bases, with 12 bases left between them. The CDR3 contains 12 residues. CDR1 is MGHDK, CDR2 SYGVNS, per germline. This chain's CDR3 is CASSLSGWGYTF. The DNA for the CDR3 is TGTGCCAGCAGTCTGTCTGGCTGGGGCTACACCTTC.